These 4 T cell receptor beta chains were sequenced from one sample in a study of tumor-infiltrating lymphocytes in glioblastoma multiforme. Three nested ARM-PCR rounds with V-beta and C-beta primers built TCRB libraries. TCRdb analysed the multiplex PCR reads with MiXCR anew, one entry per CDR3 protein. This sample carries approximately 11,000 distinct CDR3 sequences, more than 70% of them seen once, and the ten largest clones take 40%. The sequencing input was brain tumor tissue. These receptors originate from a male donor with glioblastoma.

This CDR3 reads CASTPAPGPYEQYF. The CDR3 nucleotides read TGTGCCAGCACACCTGCCCCAGGTCCCTACGAGCAGTACTTC. The genes are TRBV6-1 and TRBJ2-7; no clear D. V gave up 7 bases and J gave up 2 bases, with 15 bases separating them. The V gene's germline CDR1 is MNHNS and CDR2 SASEGT. The CDR3 extends over 14 amino acids.

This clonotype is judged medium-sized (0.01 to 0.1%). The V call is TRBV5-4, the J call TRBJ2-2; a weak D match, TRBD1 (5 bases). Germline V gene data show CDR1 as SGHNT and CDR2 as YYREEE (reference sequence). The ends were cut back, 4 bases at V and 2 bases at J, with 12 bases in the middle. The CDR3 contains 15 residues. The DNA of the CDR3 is TGTGCCAGCAGCCCGACGCAGGGTAACACCGGGGAGCTGTTTTTT. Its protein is CASSPTQGNTGELFF.

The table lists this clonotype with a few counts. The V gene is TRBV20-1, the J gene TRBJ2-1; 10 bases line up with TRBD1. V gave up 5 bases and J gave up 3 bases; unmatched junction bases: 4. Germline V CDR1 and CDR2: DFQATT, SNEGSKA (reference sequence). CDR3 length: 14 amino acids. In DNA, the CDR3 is TGCAGTGCTCGGACAGGGGGTAACTACAATGAGCAGTTCTTC. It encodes CSARTGGNYNEQFF.

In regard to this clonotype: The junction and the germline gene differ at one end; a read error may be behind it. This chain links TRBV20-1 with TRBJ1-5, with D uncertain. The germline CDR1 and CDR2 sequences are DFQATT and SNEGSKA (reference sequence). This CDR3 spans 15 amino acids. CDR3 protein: CSARGYRYSNQPQHF. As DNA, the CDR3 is TGCAGTGCTCGAGGGTATAGGTATAGCAATCAGCCCCAGCACTTT.